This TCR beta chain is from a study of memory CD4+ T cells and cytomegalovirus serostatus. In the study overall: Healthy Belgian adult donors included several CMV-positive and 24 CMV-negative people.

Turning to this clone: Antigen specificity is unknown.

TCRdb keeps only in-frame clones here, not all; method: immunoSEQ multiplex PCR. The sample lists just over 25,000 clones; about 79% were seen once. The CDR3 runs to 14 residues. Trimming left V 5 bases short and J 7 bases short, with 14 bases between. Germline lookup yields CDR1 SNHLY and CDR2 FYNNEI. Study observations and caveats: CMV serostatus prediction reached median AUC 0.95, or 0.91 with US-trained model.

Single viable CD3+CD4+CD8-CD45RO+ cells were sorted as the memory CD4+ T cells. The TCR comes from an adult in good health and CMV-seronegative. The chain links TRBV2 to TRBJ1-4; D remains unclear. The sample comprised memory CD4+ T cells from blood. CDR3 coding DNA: TGTGCCAGCAGTATGGGAGGGCTGTTTGAAAAACTGTTTTTT. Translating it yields CASSMGGLFEKLFF.